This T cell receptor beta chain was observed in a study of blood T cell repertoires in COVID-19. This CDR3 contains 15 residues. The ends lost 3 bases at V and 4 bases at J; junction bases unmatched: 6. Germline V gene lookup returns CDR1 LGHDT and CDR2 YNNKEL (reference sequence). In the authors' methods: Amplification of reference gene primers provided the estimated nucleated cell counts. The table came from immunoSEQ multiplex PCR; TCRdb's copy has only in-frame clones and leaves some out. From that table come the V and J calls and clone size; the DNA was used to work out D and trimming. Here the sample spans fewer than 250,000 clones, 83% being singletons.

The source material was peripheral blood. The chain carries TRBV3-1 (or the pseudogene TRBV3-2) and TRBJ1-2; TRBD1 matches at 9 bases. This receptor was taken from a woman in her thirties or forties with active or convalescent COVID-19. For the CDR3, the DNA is TGTGCCAGCAGCCAGGGGGACAGGGATAGCTATGGCTACACCTTC. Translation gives CASSQGDRDSYGYTF.